Listed below are T cell receptor beta chains from one sample, sequenced in a study of T cells after yellow fever vaccination. One entry per CDR3 protein, called by TCRdb with MiXCR from the 5' RACE reads. The table includes approximately 250,000 distinct CDR3 sequences, about 5.2% detected once. This sample comprised CD4+ T cells sorted from PBMCs, obtained on the day of the yellow fever booster vaccination. The receptor set was obtained from a man between 18 and 29 years old who received the YFV17D yellow fever vaccine. Both conserved end residues are trimmed from each CDR3. Size tells how often a clone was seen (once, few, many) or the class of an expanded clone, and some rows leave it out.

v_gene	j_gene	abundance	CDR3aa
TRBV18	TRBJ2-4	few	ASSPNLGAKNIQY
TRBV19	TRBJ1-1	-	ASSSIQGSNTEAF
TRBV4-3	TRBJ2-3	many	ASSRESGRGADTQY
TRBV7-2	TRBJ2-3	many	ASSAQPTSGGTDTQY
TRBV3-1	TRBJ2-5	-	ASSQNNGGGKRTQY
TRBV7-3	TRBJ2-3	few	ASSLGVGASADTQY
TRBV28	TRBJ2-3	-	ATENREIKGAQY
TRBV6-1	TRBJ2-2	few	ASRGTLATGELF
TRBV18	TRBJ2-7	few	ASSPGQAIGEQY
TRBV2	TRBJ1-2	few	ASSEELGYT
TRBV5-1	TRBJ2-5	few	ASSPQGASETQY
TRBV5-5	TRBJ2-5	many	ASSGTDQETQY
TRBV30	TRBJ2-1	many	AWSLPDEQF
TRBV6-5	TRBJ1-2	-	ASSYSRVKGYGYT
TRBV7-3	TRBJ2-7	-	ASGPTGTYEQY
TRBV27	TRBJ2-3	few	ASSFLRFSTDTQY
TRBV29-1	TRBJ2-3	many	SVDTSTSDTQY
TRBV7-2	TRBJ1-2	many	ASSPWSGRFLGYT
TRBV6-6	TRBJ1-5	-	ASSYTGWSNQPQH
TRBV6-1	TRBJ1-2	few	ASSDPGIYGYT
TRBV11-3	TRBJ2-3	few	ASSRTSGGPSTDTQY
TRBV7-9	TRBJ2-5	many	ASSRVLGTQY
TRBV6-2/TRBV6-3	TRBJ2-2	many	ASSSGERTGELF